This record looks at one T cell receptor (beta chain) sequence and its context. These data originate in a study of blood T cells in healthy people across ages. V was shortened by 2 bases and J by 0 bases, with 15 bases between the two germline ends. The germline gives CDR1 PRHDT, CDR2 FYEKMQ (reference sequence). The CDR3 has 17 amino acids. Together with a sample-barcoded 5' primer, a J-beta primer mix was included in a second PCR lasting roughly 6 to 12 cycles. TCRdb called the 5' RACE reads again in MiXCR, with one record for every CDR3 protein. The sample lists 850,000 to 1,300,000 distinct CDR3 sequences; 35% to 55% were seen once.

V usage is TRBV13 and J usage is TRBJ2-3; a weak D match, TRBD1 (5 bases). Input material: blood. The TCR was taken from a woman aged 55-70 years in good health. The CDR3 is CASSLTSLGDSTDTQYF. The CDR3 DNA reads TGTGCCAGCAGCTTAACCTCTCTAGGGGATAGCACAGATACGCAGTATTTT.